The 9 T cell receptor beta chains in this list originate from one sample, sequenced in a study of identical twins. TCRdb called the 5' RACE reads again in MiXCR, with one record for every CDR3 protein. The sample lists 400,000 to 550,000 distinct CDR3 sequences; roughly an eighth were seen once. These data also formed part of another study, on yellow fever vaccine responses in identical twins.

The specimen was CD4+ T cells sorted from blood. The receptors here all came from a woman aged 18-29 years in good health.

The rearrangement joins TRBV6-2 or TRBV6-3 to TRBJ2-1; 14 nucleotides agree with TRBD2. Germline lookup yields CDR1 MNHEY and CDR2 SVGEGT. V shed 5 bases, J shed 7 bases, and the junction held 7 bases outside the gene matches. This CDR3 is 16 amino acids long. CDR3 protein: CASSRGGLAGENEQFF. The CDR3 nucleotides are TGTGCCAGCAGTCGAGGGGGACTAGCGGGAGAAAATGAGCAGTTCTTC.

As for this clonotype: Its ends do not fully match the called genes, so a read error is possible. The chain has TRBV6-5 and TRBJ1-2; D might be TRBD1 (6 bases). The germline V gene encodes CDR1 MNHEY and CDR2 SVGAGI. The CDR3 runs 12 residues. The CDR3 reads CASSPPTGRMAF. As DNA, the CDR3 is TGTGCCAGCAGTCCCCCGACAGGCCGCATGGCCTTC.

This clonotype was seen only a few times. DNA of the CDR3: TGTGCCAGCAGTCTCTTTGTCAATCAGCCCCAGCATTTT. Protein: CASSLFVNQPQHF. This sequence joins TRBV28 and TRBJ1-5; the D is unclear. The CDR3 consists of 13 residues. Germline lookup yields CDR1 MDHEN and CDR2 SYDVKM. The V end lost 5 bases, the J end lost 3 bases, and 8 bases lay between the germline ends.

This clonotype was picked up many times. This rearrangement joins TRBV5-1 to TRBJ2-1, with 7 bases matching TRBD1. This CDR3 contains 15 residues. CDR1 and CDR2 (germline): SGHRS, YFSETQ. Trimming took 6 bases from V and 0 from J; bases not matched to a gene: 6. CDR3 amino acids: CASMDHRGSYNEQFF. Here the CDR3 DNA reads TGCGCCAGCATGGATCACAGGGGCTCCTACAATGAGCAGTTCTTC.

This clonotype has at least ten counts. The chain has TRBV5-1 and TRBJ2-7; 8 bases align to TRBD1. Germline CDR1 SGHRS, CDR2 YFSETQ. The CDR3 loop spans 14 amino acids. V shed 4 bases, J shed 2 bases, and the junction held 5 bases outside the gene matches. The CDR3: CASSRGQGAYEQYF. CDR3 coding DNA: TGCGCCAGCAGCAGAGGACAGGGTGCCTACGAGCAGTACTTC.

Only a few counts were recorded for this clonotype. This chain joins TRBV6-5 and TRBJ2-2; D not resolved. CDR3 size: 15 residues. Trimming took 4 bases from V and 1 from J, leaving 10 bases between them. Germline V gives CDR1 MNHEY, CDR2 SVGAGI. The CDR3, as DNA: TGTGCCAGCAGTTCCGACTGGGTGAACACCGGGGAGCTGTTTTTT. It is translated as CASSSDWVNTGELFF.

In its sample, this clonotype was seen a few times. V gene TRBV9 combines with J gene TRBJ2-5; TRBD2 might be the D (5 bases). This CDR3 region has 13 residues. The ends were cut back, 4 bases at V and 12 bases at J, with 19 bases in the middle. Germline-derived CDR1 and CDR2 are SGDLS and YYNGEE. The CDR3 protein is CASSQAAVDRKYF. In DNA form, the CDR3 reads TGTGCCAGCAGCCAAGCGGCTGTTGATCGGAAGTACTTC.

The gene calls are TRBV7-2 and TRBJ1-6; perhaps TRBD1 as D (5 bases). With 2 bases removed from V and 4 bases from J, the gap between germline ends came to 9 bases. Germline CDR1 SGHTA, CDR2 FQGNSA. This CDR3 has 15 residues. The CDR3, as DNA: TGTGCCAGCAGCTTACGAGGGGATTATAATTCACCCCTCCACTTT. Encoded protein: CASSLRGDYNSPLHF.

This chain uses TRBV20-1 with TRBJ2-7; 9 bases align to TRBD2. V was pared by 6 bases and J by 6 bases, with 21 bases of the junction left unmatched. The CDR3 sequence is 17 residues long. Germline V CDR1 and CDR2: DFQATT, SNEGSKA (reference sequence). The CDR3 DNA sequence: TGCAGTGCCGGCTCTCTGGCGGCGGGAGGGCCTTCGGGCGAGCAGTACTTC. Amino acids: CSAGSLAAGGPSGEQYF.